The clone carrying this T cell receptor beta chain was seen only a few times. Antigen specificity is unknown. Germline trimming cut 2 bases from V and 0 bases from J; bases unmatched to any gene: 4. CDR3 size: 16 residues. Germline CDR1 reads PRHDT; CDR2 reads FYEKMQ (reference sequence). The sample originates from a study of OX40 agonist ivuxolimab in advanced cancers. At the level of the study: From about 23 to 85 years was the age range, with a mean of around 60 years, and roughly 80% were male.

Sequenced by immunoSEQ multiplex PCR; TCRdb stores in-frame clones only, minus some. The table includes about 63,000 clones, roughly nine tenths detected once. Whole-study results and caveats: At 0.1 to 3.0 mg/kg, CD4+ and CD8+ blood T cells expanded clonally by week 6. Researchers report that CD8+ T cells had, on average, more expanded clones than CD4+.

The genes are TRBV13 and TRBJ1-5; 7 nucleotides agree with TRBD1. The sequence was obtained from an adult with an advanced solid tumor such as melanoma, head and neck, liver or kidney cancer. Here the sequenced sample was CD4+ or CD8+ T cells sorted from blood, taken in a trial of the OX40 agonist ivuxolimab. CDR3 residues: CASSLRGQYSNQPQHF. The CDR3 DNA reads TGTGCCAGCAGCTTAAGGGGACAGTATAGCAATCAGCCCCAGCATTTT.